This T cell receptor beta chain was identified in a study of shared clonotypes between healthy human individuals. This clone occurred a few times. Its antigen is not known. This CDR3 spans 13 amino acids. The germline V and J ends were trimmed by 2 bases and 6 bases, with 8 bases remaining between them. Per the germline V gene, CDR1 is LNHDA and CDR2 is SQIVND (reference sequence). This table comes from immunoSEQ multiplex PCR, and its TCRdb copy is limited to in-frame clones, with some not included. The table lists about 1 million clones, 65% to 75% of them singletons. Study-level points and caveats: Clonotype sharing among donors was thought likely to change with sequencing depth. Donor scarcity curtailed the genetic and exposure-history diversity represented herein. Sorted-subset sequencing was shown by rarefaction to be incomplete despite large depth.

The chain links TRBV19 to TRBJ2-4; D may be TRBD2 (6 bases). The sequence was collected from a man younger than 35 in good health. The sample consisted of memory CD4+ T cells sorted from blood. As for subset: CD45RA-negative fraction. The CDR3 DNA reads TGTGCCAGTAGTATACAAGCGGGAAACATTCAGTACTTC. Translation gives CASSIQAGNIQYF.